This TCR beta chain was identified during a study of resident and recirculating memory T cells in vitiligo. General study results and limits: TCR sequences were not conserved across biopsy sites or patients.

No change in lesions over the prior 6 months defined stable disease. Profiled with immunoSEQ multiplex PCR; TCRdb holds only in-frame clones, not every one. The sample shows 65,000 to 80,000 clones, about 90% of them seen only once. This clone was seen a few times. Antigen: not known. Germline CDR1 SGHDT, CDR2 YYEEEE. V was trimmed by 4 bases and J by 8 bases, leaving 21 bases between them. This CDR3 contains 16 residues. The source of this sequence is a male donor with vitiligo. V is TRBV5-6 and J is TRBJ1-4; weak D call: TRBD1 (6 bases). Specimen: blood. The CDR3 loop is CASSPWAHREQEKLFF. CDR3 sequence (DNA): TGTGCCAGCAGCCCCTGGGCCCACAGGGAACAAGAAAAACTGTTTTTT.